This TCR beta chain was captured by sequencing in a study of Tregs in tolerant kidney transplant recipients. Regarding this clone: The antigen is unknown.

Recipients received nonmyeloablative bone marrow transplants from related graft donors, with transient mixed chimerism. Unstimulated Tregs (CD4+CD25+CD127-) and CD4+CD25- non-Tregs were sorted from PBMCs. The germline V and J ends were trimmed by 1 base and 7 bases, with 11 bases remaining between them. The CDR3 runs to 14 residues. CDR1 and CDR2 (germline): LGHNA, YSLEER. Clones were read by immunoSEQ multiplex PCR, and TCRdb kept only the in-frame ones, dropping some. The sample consists of 50,000 to 55,000 clones, about 89% of them appearing once. Whole-study results and caveats: Antigen-driven expansion was suggested because donor-specific Tregs expanded more than all Tregs in tolerant patients. Biological reproducibility was not directly addressed in this study. The small number of patients limits these findings pending further validation.

The clonotype comes from a human patient who received a combined kidney and bone marrow transplant. The graft donor may have given rise to some T cells. Sample: CD8+ T cells from blood (PBMCs), taken 24 months after the transplant. This chain links TRBV4-3 with TRBJ2-1; unclear D gene. The CDR3 reads CASSQVQSRNEQFF. The CDR3 DNA reads as TGCGCCAGCAGCCAAGTACAGAGCAGGAATGAGCAGTTCTTC.